Listed here are 14 T cell receptor beta chains from one sample, sequenced in a study of response to subunit inactivated influenza vaccine. TCRdb fed the RT-PCR reads into MiXCR, producing one record per CDR3 protein. The sample shows 860,000 or so distinct CDR3 sequences, around 20% of them seen only once. Source: PBMCs from blood, taken 5 days after vaccination. These receptors were collected from a man aged 45-65 years who received an inactivated influenza vaccine.

The chain recombines TRBV15 with TRBJ2-7, with 8 nucleotides matching TRBD2. CDR3 length: 16 residues. Germline CDR1 LNHNV, CDR2 YYDKDF (reference sequence). V lost 3 bases and J lost 2; bases outside the gene matches: 9. The CDR3 here is CATSSNNREGPYEQYF. DNA for the CDR3: TGTGCCACCAGCAGCAATAACCGGGAGGGACCCTACGAGCAGTACTTC.

The chain has TRBV20-1 and TRBJ2-1; 7 nucleotides line up with TRBD2. Unmatched junction bases numbered 9, after V lost 1 base and J lost 3 bases. Germline values: CDR1 DFQATT, CDR2 SNEGSKA (reference sequence). This CDR3 spans 16 amino acids. This chain's CDR3 is CSARGMSGENYNEQFF. The CDR3 DNA follows: TGCAGTGCTAGAGGTATGAGCGGGGAGAACTACAATGAGCAGTTCTTC.

The chain employs TRBV10-3 and TRBJ1-1; no clear D. The CDR3 is made up of 13 amino acids. The germline CDR1 and CDR2 sequences are ENHRY and SYGVKD. Trimming cost V 2 bases and J 3 bases, with 7 bases left between them. CDR3 in amino acids: CAISEGRDTEAFF. CDR3 coding DNA: TGTGCCATCAGTGAGGGACGGGACACTGAAGCTTTCTTT.

The chain joins TRBV15 to TRBJ2-1; D gene unclear. Germline CDR1 is LNHNV and CDR2 is YYDKDF (reference sequence). Trimming took 1 base from V and 9 from J, leaving 10 bases between them. The CDR3 spans 13 residues. The CDR3 loop is CATSRAPLSEQFF. For the CDR3, the DNA is TGTGCCACCAGCAGAGCCCCCTTAAGTGAGCAGTTCTTC.

CDR3 DNA: TGTGCCAGCAGCTTAGATATCGCAGCGAGCACAGATACGCAGTATTTT. Amino acid sequence: CASSLDIAASTDTQYF. The J gene is TRBJ2-3, the V gene TRBV11-2, with D unclear. Trimming left V 0 bases short and J 0 bases short, with 10 bases between. Germline lookup yields CDR1 SGHAT and CDR2 FQNNGV. CDR3 length: 16 residues.

This clonotype was observed a handful of times. J is TRBJ1-4 and V is TRBV15; weak D call: TRBD1 (6 bases). The CDR3 is 14 amino acids. Germline V lookup: CDR1 LNHNV, CDR2 YYDKDF (reference sequence). V lost 2 bases, J lost 8 bases, and 12 bases lay in between. As DNA, the CDR3 is TGTGCCACCAGCAGAAGTAGGGGGACAGAAAAACTGTTTTTT. Translated, it gives CATSRSRGTEKLFF.

The chain combines TRBV5-1 with TRBJ2-7; D might be TRBD2 (6 bases). There are 14 residues in the CDR3. Trimming stripped 2 bases from V and 3 bases from J, with 12 bases between. Germline loops: CDR1 SGHRS, CDR2 YFSETQ. The CDR3 nucleotides are TGCGCCAGCAGCTTCGGAGGGCAGGGCTACGAGCAGTACTTC. Translated: CASSFGGQGYEQYF.

This chain uses TRBV5-5 with TRBJ2-1; no clear D gene. The CDR3 loop spans 15 amino acids. V was cut by 0 bases and J by 2 bases, with 9 bases left in between. The germline V gene has CDR1 SGHKS and CDR2 YYEKEE (reference sequence). The CDR3: CASSLEMGAYNEQFF. The CDR3 bases are TGTGCCAGCAGCTTGGAGATGGGCGCCTACAATGAGCAGTTCTTC.

This clonotype was observed a few times. The V gene is TRBV29-1, the J gene TRBJ2-7; tentatively, D is TRBD1 (7 bases). CDR3 length: 13 residues. Trimming removed 4 bases at V and 2 bases at J, with 12 bases between. The germline gives CDR1 SQVTM, CDR2 ANQGSEA. CDR3 loop: CSVAAGTAYEQYF. The CDR3 region has the DNA TGCAGCGTTGCGGCGGGGACAGCCTACGAGCAGTACTTC.

This clonotype was found a few times. This chain uses TRBV5-1 with TRBJ2-3; 12 bases map to TRBD1. This CDR3 contains 16 residues. Germline values: CDR1 SGHRS, CDR2 YFSETQ. V trimming: 7 bases; J trimming: 1 base; junction bases outside the gene matches: 7. CDR3 residues: CASRLWDRGRTDTQYF. The DNA of the CDR3 is TGCGCCAGCCGGCTATGGGACAGGGGGCGCACAGATACGCAGTATTTT.

This clonotype occurred a few times. The CDR3 nucleotides read TGCAGTGCTCGAAACGATCGTATAGCGGGGGTCTACAATGAGCAGTTCTTC. Protein sequence: CSARNDRIAGVYNEQFF. The rearrangement uses TRBV20-1 and TRBJ2-1; 9 bases are shared with TRBD2. Germline CDR1 is DFQATT and CDR2 is SNEGSKA (reference sequence). This CDR3 contains 17 residues. V was pared by 5 bases and J by 3 bases, with 14 bases of the junction left unmatched.

V usage is TRBV12-3 or TRBV12-4 and J usage is TRBJ2-5; D might be TRBD2 (5 bases). CDR3 size: 14 residues. V lost 6 bases and J lost 2, with 13 bases in between. CDR3: CASSPAERQETQYF. The CDR3 DNA sequence: TGTGCCAGCAGCCCAGCGGAACGACAAGAGACCCAGTACTTC.

This clonotype was detected a few times. The genes are TRBV7-6 and TRBJ2-2; D is perhaps TRBD1 (5 bases). V was clipped by 8 bases and J by 1 base, with 11 bases between them. The CDR3 has 14 amino acids. Germline V gene data show CDR1 as SGHVS and CDR2 as FNYEAQ. CDR3 DNA sequence: TGTGCCAGCCGGCTCGGACAGAACACCGGGGAGCTGTTTTTT. It is translated as CASRLGQNTGELFF. Using reference TRBV7-6 and TRBJ2-2 for the parts outside the CDR3, the full variable domain is GAGVSQSPRYKVTKRGQDVALRCDPISGHVSLYWYRQALGQGPEFLTYFNYEAQQDKSGLPNDRFSAERPEGSISTLTIQRTEQRDSAMYRCASRLGQNTGELFFGEGSRLTVL.

This clonotype was picked up many times. The chain's CDR3 is CASSTGTSGYNEQFF. DNA for the CDR3: TGTGCCAGCAGCACCGGGACTAGCGGATACAATGAGCAGTTCTTC. This chain uses TRBV12-3 or TRBV12-4 with TRBJ2-1; 11 bases map to TRBD2. The CDR3 is made up of 15 amino acids. J lost 4 bases, V lost 6 bases, and 5 bases had no gene match.